This T cell receptor (beta chain) originates from a study of blood T cell repertoires in COVID-19 (dated by TCRdb to the early 2020s). A note on the overall study: The collaborator samples originated in the United States, Italy and Spain and spanned the acute and convalescent phases of COVID-19. The material from the prospective study consisted of cDNA or gDNA derived from T cells, B-cell-depleted T cells, or PBMCs. The dataset comprised deeply sampled blood TCRbeta repertoires from subjects exposed to, actively infected with, or recovered from COVID-19. The samples were drawn from the first 160 participants of the ongoing ImmuneRACE study and from 1,200 or so subjects provided by 6 global collaborators. A de-identified subject ID, COVID-19 status, age in years and sex were almost always included in the sample metadata. Where available, HLA class I and class II types were obtained from metadata supplied by the sample provider rather than from assay-based typing. The repertoires were released in a freely available public database intended as a resource for research on the immune response to SARS-CoV-2.

Results the study describes overall, beyond this receptor: The quantity of clinical and demographic metadata differed by source and by participant and was supplied without curation.

The germline V gene (reference sequence) specifies LNHDA as CDR1 and SQIVND as CDR2. The CDR3 numbers 14 residues from cysteine through phenylalanine. The only DNA kept is the CDR3, 42 bases in frame from the first base. V loses 4 bases at its end and J loses 4 bases; junction bases beyond the gene matches: 6. As for this clone: The antigen it binds to is not known. No base quality values were provided; no much bigger clone lies one nucleotide off.

The immunoSEQ Assay, a bias-controlled multiplex PCR, was used to amplify TCRbeta CDR3 regions from genomic DNA. The authors' pipeline ran thus. Within the assay, amplification of reference gene primers was used to estimate how many nucleated cells each sample contained. To quantify the absolute abundance of each unique TCRbeta CDR3 rearrangement, sequence reads were collapsed and filtered. For each sample, productive Simpson clonality was calculated as the square root of Simpson's diversity index over productive rearrangements. The source is immuneACCESS, and TCRdb retained only in-frame sequences with V and J called. Part of the clones is not carried over; for the studies checked, unresolved V genes explain less than half of this, and the remainder is unexplained. That table is the source of V, J and clone size, and D and trimming were worked out from the DNA. The sample contains 150,000 to 200,000 clones, roughly 80% of them found a single time. Approximately 15% of the sample is taken by the ten largest.

Whole blood was collected in K2EDTA tubes by collaborating institutions according to the institutions' own protocols. For TCRbeta analysis, collaborators shipped samples in one of three forms: frozen whole blood, isolated PBMCs, or DNA extracted from either of those sample types. The chain links TRBV19 with TRBJ1-2, and TRBD1 matches 7 of the central bases. This TCR was sampled from a man aged 55 to 70 with active or convalescent COVID-19. The sequenced material came from peripheral blood. The CDR3 reads as follows: CASSTDREVYGYTF. The nucleotides read TGTGCCAGTAGTACCGACAGGGAAGTCTATGGCTACACCTTC.